This T cell receptor beta chain is drawn from a study of blood T cell repertoires in COVID-19. Germline CDR1 is MGHRA and CDR2 is YSYEKL. With 2 bases removed from V and 0 bases from J, the gap between germline ends came to 9 bases. The CDR3 contains 15 residues. Authors' data handling: By means of reference gene primer amplification, nucleated cell counts were estimated. Sequencing used immunoSEQ multiplex PCR; TCRdb keeps in-frame clones, though not all of them. V, J and clone size reflect that table, while D and trimming were determined from the DNA. The table has under 150,000 clones, around 79% seen once.

Input material: peripheral blood. The TCR was taken from a man aged 55-75 years with acute or convalescent COVID-19. This chain connects TRBV4-1 to TRBJ2-3, with D maybe TRBD1 (6 bases). CDR3 nucleotides: TGCGCCAGCAGCCAAAGGGGGAGTAGCACAGATACGCAGTATTTT. Protein product: CASSQRGSSTDTQYF.